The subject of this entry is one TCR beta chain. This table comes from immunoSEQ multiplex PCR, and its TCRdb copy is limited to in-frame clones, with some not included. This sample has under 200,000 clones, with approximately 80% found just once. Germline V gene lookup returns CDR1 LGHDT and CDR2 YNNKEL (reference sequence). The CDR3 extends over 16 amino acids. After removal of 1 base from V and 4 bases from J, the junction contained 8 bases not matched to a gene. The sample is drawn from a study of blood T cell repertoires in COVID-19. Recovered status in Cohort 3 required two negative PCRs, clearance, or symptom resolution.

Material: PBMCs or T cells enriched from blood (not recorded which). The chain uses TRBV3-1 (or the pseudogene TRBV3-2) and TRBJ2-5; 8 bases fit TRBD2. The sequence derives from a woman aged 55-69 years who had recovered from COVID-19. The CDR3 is CASSQVGAGAIETQYF. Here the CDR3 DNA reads TGTGCCAGCAGCCAAGTTGGAGCGGGGGCTATAGAGACCCAGTACTTC.